The 4 T cell receptor beta chains below come from one sample, sequenced in a study of blood T cell repertoires in COVID-19. Generated by immunoSEQ multiplex PCR, the TCRdb table keeps only in-frame clones and is missing some. The data contain about 160,000 clones, roughly 83% of them singletons. Sequences were obtained from peripheral blood. The receptors shown here come from an elderly woman with active or convalescent COVID-19.

The V call is TRBV6-5, the J call TRBJ1-2; tentatively, D is TRBD1 (5 bases). Looked up from germline, CDR1 is MNHEY and CDR2 is SVGAGI. CDR3 length: 13 amino acids. Deletions cut 7 bases from V and 8 bases from J, with 17 bases between. Written as DNA, the CDR3 is TGTGCCAGCATGTCTGAAGCAGGGAAGGGCTACACCTTC. Translation: CASMSEAGKGYTF.

V usage is TRBV11-3 and J usage is TRBJ2-2; D is ambiguous. CDR1 and CDR2 (germline): SGHNT, YENEEA. The CDR3 has 17 residues. V lost 5 bases and J 5 bases, leaving 21 bases between the germline ends. The CDR3 region has the DNA TGTGCCAGCAGCCCAGAACCTGTGGAGTTTGTAACCGGGGAGCTGTTTTTT. It encodes CASSPEPVEFVTGELFF.

This chain joins TRBV13 and TRBJ1-1, with D uncertain. The CDR3 contains 14 residues. Trimming removed 0 bases at V and 2 bases at J, with 7 bases between. Per germline, CDR1 PRHDT and CDR2 FYEKMQ (reference sequence). Here the CDR3 reads CASSLGVTNTEAFF. The CDR3 DNA reads as TGTGCCAGCAGCTTAGGGGTAACAAACACTGAAGCTTTCTTT.

CDR3 loop: CASSQEGWWVRANYGYTF. The CDR3 bases are TGCGCCAGCAGCCAAGAAGGATGGTGGGTCAGGGCTAACTATGGCTACACCTTC. This chain uses TRBV4-3 with TRBJ1-2, with D possibly matching TRBD1 (5 bases). The V end was cut by 0 bases, the J end by 0 bases, with 17 bases between. The CDR3 is 18 amino acids. The germline CDR1 and CDR2 sequences are LGHNA and YSLEER.